These T cell receptor beta chains were read from a single sample in a study of metastatic and nonmetastatic thyroid tumors. TCRdb called clones again from the PCR reads with MiXCR. The sample yields 72,000 or so clones, roughly 18% seen once. Sample: blood. All receptors come from a female donor with papillary thyroid cancer or a benign thyroid nodule (not recorded which). Some clones in this sample may be carry-over from other donors' samples. Each CDR3 is given with its conserved first and last residue. D genes are given only for firm matches. Size is stated for part of the rows, as once, few or many counts, or as a class when the clone is expanded.

j_call	clone_size	d_call	v_call	cdr3_nt	cdr3_aa
TRBJ2-1	many	TRBD2	TRBV5-6	TGTGCCAGCAGCCGGGAGAGCGGGACGGAGCAGTTCTTC	CASSRESGTEQFF
TRBJ1-1	many	TRBD1	TRBV6-1	TGTGCCAGCAGGCCCGACAGACAGGGGGCGGAGACTGAAGCTTTCTTT	CASRPDRQGAETEAFF
TRBJ1-1	many	NA	TRBV30	TGTGCCTCGGAGGGGACAATGAAACGGAACACTGAAGCTTTCTTT	CASEGTMKRNTEAFF
TRBJ2-7	NA	NA	TRBV2	TGTGCCAGCAGCTGTGATACATGGGAGGTCTACGAGCAGTACTTC	CASSCDTWEVYEQYF
TRBJ1-2	many	NA	TRBV3-1	TGTGCCAGCAGCCCCTCCCCTGGGGGCAACTATGGCTACACCTTC	CASSPSPGGNYGYTF
TRBJ1-2	many	NA	TRBV11-1	TGTGCCAGCAGCTTAAACGCCGCCTCGAATATTTTCGGCTACACCTTC	CASSLNAASNIFGYTF
TRBJ2-5	many	NA	TRBV9	TGTGCCAGCAGCGTAGGGAACAGGGAAGAGACCCAGTACTTC	CASSVGNREETQYF
TRBJ2-1	many	NA	TRBV7-9	TGTGCCAGCAGCTTACTGACACCGGGTAACAATGAGCAGTTCTTC	CASSLLTPGNNEQFF
TRBJ2-7	NA	TRBD2	TRBV7-8	TGTGCCAGCAGCCACCGCGATAGCGGGAGTTACGAGCAGTACTTC	CASSHRDSGSYEQYF
TRBJ1-3	many	TRBD1	TRBV4-1	TGCGCCAGCAGCCAAGAAACAGGGGTTCCTGGAAACACCATATATTTT	CASSQETGVPGNTIYF
TRBJ2-1	many	NA	TRBV6-1	TGTGCCAGCAGTTTACAGGGAACTGACAATGAGCAGTTCTTC	CASSLQGTDNEQFF
TRBJ2-7	many	NA	TRBV4-2	TGTGCCAGCAGCCAAGAGTCGGCAAACGAGCAGTACTTC	CASSQESANEQYF
TRBJ1-3	few	TRBD1	TRBV6-1	TGTGCCCGTACAGGGGTGGGAAACACCATATATTTT	CARTGVGNTIYF
TRBJ1-5	many	NA	TRBV19	TGTGCCAGTAGTATCGCTATCGGGCCCCAGCATTTT	CASSIAIGPQHF
TRBJ2-3	NA	TRBD2	TRBV20-1	TGCAGTGCTAGATCGGGACTAGCGGGAGTATCGGATACGCAGTATTTT	CSARSGLAGVSDTQYF
TRBJ2-2	many	NA	TRBV28	TGTGCCAGCAGTTTTATCGGGGAGCTGTTTTTT	CASSFIGELFF
TRBJ2-1	many	TRBD2	TRBV11-3	TGTGCCAGCAGCTTGGGAAGCGGGAGGAATGAGCAGTTCTTC	CASSLGSGRNEQFF
TRBJ1-3	NA	NA	TRBV2	TGTGCCAGTCGACGGACCAGATGGCCTGGAAACACCATATATTTT	CASRRTRWPGNTIYF
TRBJ2-7	NA	TRBD1	TRBV7-9	TGTTCCAGCAGCTTAGGTGGACAGGGGGCACGGGAGCAGTACTTC	CSSSLGGQGAREQYF
TRBJ2-7	many	NA	TRBV18	TGTGCCAGCTCACCGGGGCCAGCGAGCTCCTACGAGCAGTACTTC	CASSPGPASSYEQYF
TRBJ1-1	many	NA	TRBV27	TGTGCCAGCAGACTAACTCTGGGGGGCCATCGGACTGAAGCTTTCTTT	CASRLTLGGHRTEAFF
TRBJ1-2	NA	NA	TRBV6-5	TGTGCCAGCAGTTACTCGGTTGTTGCAGAGAACTATGGCTACACCTTC	CASSYSVVAENYGYTF
TRBJ2-1	many	NA	TRBV11-2	TGTGCCAGCAGCTCGCCGGGGAGGAATGAGCAGTTCTTC	CASSSPGRNEQFF
TRBJ2-2	NA	TRBD2	TRBV11-2	TGTGCCAGCAGCTTAGTTAGCGGGAGGGATTTCACCGGGGAGCTGTTTTTT	CASSLVSGRDFTGELFF
TRBJ2-3	few	NA	TRBV5-4	TGTGCCAGCAGCTTGGCTTACACAGATACGCAGTATTTT	CASSLAYTDTQYF
TRBJ2-7	many	NA	TRBV9	TGTGCCAGCAGCGTAGTTGGGGCCGGCGAGCAGTACTTC	CASSVVGAGEQYF
TRBJ2-3	many	NA	TRBV7-8	TGTGCCAGCAGCCATCCGGGTGGGAGCACAGATACGCAGTATTTT	CASSHPGGSTDTQYF
TRBJ2-3	many	NA	TRBV27	TGTGCCAGCAGTTTGCCCAGTGGTAAGCAGTATTTT	CASSLPSGKQYF
TRBJ1-5	many	NA	TRBV7-8	TGTGCCAGCAGCTTCAGCCTGGATCCCAGACAGCCCCAGCATTTT	CASSFSLDPRQPQHF
TRBJ1-5	many	NA	TRBV24-1	TGTGCCACCAGTGAGATACTCGGGGGACATGTTAATCAGCCCCAGCATTTT	CATSEILGGHVNQPQHF
TRBJ2-3	many	NA	TRBV9	TGTGCCAGCAGCGTAGGTGGGGGGCGCGGCACAGATACGCAGTATTTT	CASSVGGGRGTDTQYF
TRBJ2-5	many	NA	TRBV5-1	TGCGCCAGCAGCTCACAAGAGACCCAGTACTTC	CASSSQETQYF
TRBJ2-7	many	NA	TRBV27	TGTGCCAGCAGTTTAAAAACTAGCTACGAGCAGTACTTC	CASSLKTSYEQYF
TRBJ1-4	NA	NA	TRBV11-2	TGTGCCAGCAGCTTAAACGGACACCTTAATGAAAAACTGTTTTTT	CASSLNGHLNEKLFF
TRBJ2-7	many	TRBD2	TRBV20-1	TGCAGTGCTAGAGGGCCAGCGGGACTATACGAGCAGTACTTC	CSARGPAGLYEQYF
TRBJ1-5	many	NA	TRBV12-5	TGTGCTAGTGGTTTGGTACCAGGGGTGGGCAATCAGCCCCAGCATTTT	CASGLVPGVGNQPQHF
TRBJ1-1	many	NA	TRBV28	TGTGCCAGCAGTTTCCTGAGTGGGAACACTGAAGCTTTCTTT	CASSFLSGNTEAFF
TRBJ2-5	many	NA	TRBV5-1	TGCGCCAGCTCGGCTGCCGGGGAGACCCAGTACTTC	CASSAAGETQYF
TRBJ2-7	many	TRBD1	TRBV27	TGTGCCAGCAGGCCCGGGACAGGGGGCTACGAGCAGTACTTC	CASRPGTGGYEQYF
TRBJ1-2	few	TRBD1	TRBV12-5	TGTGCTATTGGTTCAGGGGGAACTGGCCATGGCTACACCTTC	CAIGSGGTGHGYTF
TRBJ2-2	NA	TRBD1	TRBV19	TGTGCCAGTCGAGACAGGGCCACCGGGGAGCTGTTTTTT	CASRDRATGELFF
TRBJ2-7	many	NA	TRBV11-3	TGTGCCAGCAGCTCCGATTCTGGCGAGCAGTACTTC	CASSSDSGEQYF
TRBJ1-1	many	TRBD1	TRBV28	TGTGCCAGCAGTTTATTTGAAGGGGGCGCTGAAGCTTTCTTT	CASSLFEGGAEAFF
TRBJ2-5	few	NA	TRBV15	TGTGCCACCAGCAGAGGAGTAGGGGGACAAGAGACCCAGTACTTC	CATSRGVGGQETQYF
TRBJ1-2	NA	NA	TRBV6-1	TGTGCCAGCAGTGAGGCGCTAAACTATGGCTACACCTTC	CASSEALNYGYTF
TRBJ1-4	many	NA	TRBV6-1	TGTGCCAGCAGTACCGGTGGGGTTTATAATGAAAAACTGTTTTTT	CASSTGGVYNEKLFF
TRBJ2-7	few	NA	TRBV2	TGTGCCAGCACGGGGGACTCCTACGAGCAGTACTTC	CASTGDSYEQYF
TRBJ2-7	many	NA	TRBV24-1	TGTGCCACCAGTGATTGGACCGAGGACGAGCAGTACTTC	CATSDWTEDEQYF
TRBJ2-2	few	NA	TRBV6-2/TRBV6-3	TGTGCCGGCAGTTACGACGGAAACACCGAGGAGCTGTTTTTT	CAGSYDGNTEELFF
TRBJ1-1	few	NA	TRBV6-4	TGTGCCAGCAGTGACTCTATTATGACTGAAGCTTTCTTT	CASSDSIMTEAFF
TRBJ1-2	NA	NA	TRBV12-3/TRBV12-4	TGTGCCAGCAGTTTGGGCAGGGGCTATGGCTACACCTTC	CASSLGRGYGYTF
TRBJ2-1	many	TRBD2	TRBV6-1	TGTGCCAGCAGTGACGGGACTAGCGGGAGCGGTAATGAGCAGTTCTTC	CASSDGTSGSGNEQFF
TRBJ1-2	many	NA	TRBV18	TGTGCCAGCTCACCACCGGTGGCACAGAACTATGGCTACACCTTC	CASSPPVAQNYGYTF
TRBJ2-5	many	TRBD2	TRBV7-9	TGTGCCAGCAGCTCCTCGGGGGGTCCGGAGACCCAGTACTTC	CASSSSGGPETQYF